The 12 T cell receptor beta chains below come from one sample, sequenced in a study of beta chain features in type 1 diabetes. Study-wide findings and caveats: Researchers report that Type 1 diabetes patients had moderately but significantly shorter TCRB CDR3s across all four CD4+ subsets.

The investigators reverse transcribed all of the isolated RNA, so they sequenced expressed TCRB transcripts. The protocol was immunoSEQ multiplex PCR, while the TCRdb copy is restricted to in-frame clones and leaves out a portion. The sample carries hundreds of thousands of clones, over 11% recorded once. What these receptors recognize is not known. Sequenced: naive CD4+ T cells from blood. These receptors all stem from a man aged 18 to 29 with type 1 diabetes.

The CDR3 loop is CASSLAIISGYNEQFF. The CDR3 DNA reads TGCGCCAGCAGCTTGGCCATCATTAGCGGGTACAATGAGCAGTTCTTC. This chain connects TRBV5-1 to TRBJ2-1; TRBD2 matches at 7 bases. V shed 0 bases, J shed 4 bases, and the junction held 7 bases outside the gene matches. The CDR3 covers 16 residues. Germline V lookup: CDR1 SGHRS, CDR2 YFSETQ. Complete variable domain (other parts from reference TRBV5-1 and TRBJ2-1): KAGVTQTPRYLIKTRGQQVTLSCSPISGHRSVSWYQQTPGQGLQFLFEYFSETQRNKGNFPGRFSGRQFSNSRSEMNVSTLELGDSALYLCASSLAIISGYNEQFFGPGTRLTVL.

The chain's CDR3 is CASSDPRTGNSPLHF. As DNA, the CDR3 is TGTGCCAGCAGTGACCCCAGGACAGGGAATTCACCCCTCCACTTT. The chain uses TRBV25-1 and TRBJ1-6; 8 bases line up with TRBD1. V lost 3 bases to trimming and J lost 7 bases; unmatched junction nucleotides: 5. This CDR3 has 15 residues. CDR1 is MGHDK and CDR2 is SYGVNS in the germline V gene. The entire variable domain, with the rest obtained from reference TRBV25-1 and TRBJ1-6, is as follows: EADIYQTPRYLVIGTGKKITLECSQTMGHDKMYWYQQDPGMELHLIHYSYGVNSTEKGDLSSESTVSRIRTEHFPLTLESARPSHTSQYLCASSDPRTGNSPLHFGNGTRLTVT.

The CDR3 sequence: CASTLLENTGELFF. CDR3 in DNA: TGTGCCAGTACCTTACTAGAAAACACCGGGGAGCTGTTTTTT. This rearrangement joins TRBV19 to TRBJ2-2; a weak D match, TRBD2 (5 bases). Germline lookup yields CDR1 LNHDA and CDR2 SQIVND (reference sequence). The CDR3 runs 14 residues. Trimming stripped 7 bases from V and 2 bases from J, with 11 bases between.

The rearrangement uses TRBV10-3 and TRBJ2-5, with 8 bases identical to TRBD1. The CDR3 consists of 14 residues. CDR1 ENHRY and CDR2 SYGVKD come from the germline V gene. V shed 6 bases, J shed 1 base, and the junction held 4 bases outside the gene matches. This chain's CDR3 is CAISRTGSQETQYF. The CDR3, as DNA: TGTGCCATCAGCCGGACAGGGTCCCAAGAGACCCAGTACTTC.

The J gene is TRBJ2-1, the V gene TRBV29-1, with 12 bases matching TRBD1. The CDR3 totals 19 residues. J gave up 4 bases and V 3 bases, and 16 bases lay outside the gene matches. CDR1 and CDR2 (germline): SQVTM, ANQGSEA. The CDR3 DNA follows: TGCAGCGTTGAGTGGGACAGGGGGCAACCAATCTTACGATACAATGAGCAGTTCTTC. This sequence encodes CSVEWDRGQPILRYNEQFF.

The rearrangement uses TRBV4-3 and TRBJ1-4, with D possibly being TRBD1 (6 bases). The V and J ends lost 0 bases and 0 bases respectively, with 11 bases between them. CDR1 and CDR2 (germline): LGHNA, YSLEER. The CDR3 is 17 residues long. The CDR3 region has the DNA TGCGCCAGCAGCCAAGATCTTACAGGGTCAACTAATGAAAAACTGTTTTTT. Its protein is CASSQDLTGSTNEKLFF.

There are a few counts of this clone. The V gene is TRBV11-2, the J gene TRBJ2-5; D possibly corresponds to TRBD2 (5 bases). Trimming cost V 4 bases and J 6 bases, with 18 bases left between them. From germline, CDR1 is SGHAT and CDR2 FQNNGV. The CDR3 totals 15 residues. CDR3 sequence: CASSSPPGEVQTQYF. The CDR3 DNA is TGTGCCAGCAGCTCACCCCCCGGGGAAGTTCAGACCCAGTACTTC.

Written as DNA, the CDR3 is TGTGCCATCAGTGATGAAACGAGGAACACTGAAGCTTTCTTT. Encoded protein: CAISDETRNTEAFF. The gene calls are TRBV10-3 and TRBJ1-1; no reliable D call. V was clipped by 3 bases and J by 1 base, with 9 bases between them. The CDR3 is 14 residues long. The germline gives CDR1 ENHRY, CDR2 SYGVKD.

This clone showed up just a few times. This chain uses TRBV27 with TRBJ2-1; no firm D call. The V end was cut by 3 bases, the J end by 13 bases, with 13 bases between. The germline CDR1 and CDR2 sequences are MNHEY and SMNVEV (reference sequence). The CDR3 runs to 12 residues. This chain's CDR3 is CASSFSGQPQFF. As DNA, the CDR3 is TGTGCCAGCAGTTTTTCCGGGCAGCCCCAGTTCTTC.

The genes are TRBV7-9 and TRBJ1-2; D is undetermined. Deletions cut 2 bases from V and 0 bases from J, with 10 bases between. Germline CDR1 SEHNR, CDR2 FQNEAQ (reference sequence). This CDR3 has 15 amino acids. CDR3 bases: TGTGCCAGCAGCTTAATGGGAAAGACTAACTATGGCTACACCTTC. This encodes CASSLMGKTNYGYTF. The full variable domain, completed using reference TRBV7-9 and TRBJ1-2, is DTGVSQNPRHKITKRGQNVTFRCDPISEHNRLYWYRQTLGQGPEFLTYFQNEAQLEKSRLLSDRFSAERPKGSFSTLEIQRTEQGDSAMYLCASSLMGKTNYGYTFGSGTRLTVV.

The J gene is TRBJ2-7, the V gene TRBV2; D unresolved. Germline lookup yields CDR1 SNHLY and CDR2 FYNNEI. The CDR3 extends over 11 amino acids. V dropped 1 base and J dropped 10 bases, with 8 bases sitting between them. CDR3 sequence reads: CASSEDRIQYF. The CDR3 nucleotides read TGTGCCAGCAGTGAAGACCGCATCCAGTACTTC.

This clone came up a few times. The V call is TRBV4-1, the J call TRBJ2-7; 11 bases match TRBD2. The CDR3 runs to 15 residues. The ends lost 3 bases at V and 4 bases at J; junction bases unmatched: 5. CDR1 is MGHRA and CDR2 is YSYEKL in the germline V gene. CDR3 sequence: CASSHGTSGSYEQYF. The CDR3 bases are TGCGCCAGCAGCCACGGGACTAGCGGATCATACGAGCAGTACTTC.